One sample yielded the 20 T cell receptor beta chains listed below, sequenced in a study of shared clonotypes between healthy human individuals. Profiling relied on immunoSEQ multiplex PCR, and the TCRdb table lists in-frame clones only, not all of them. The table has 450,000 to 500,000 clones, about 78% seen once. Sequences were obtained from PBMCs. These receptors all stem from a woman aged 35 to 49 in good health. Some clones in this sample may be carry-over from other donors' samples.

This clone was recorded many times. CDR3 in amino acids: CASSFGTGAPGTQYF. CDR3 coding DNA: TGTGCCAGCAGCTTTGGGACAGGGGCCCCAGGGACCCAGTACTTC. J is TRBJ2-5 and V is TRBV11-2, with 10 bases lining up with TRBD1. The CDR3 covers 15 residues. V was clipped by 3 bases and J by 7 bases; unmatched bases: 8. Germline V gives CDR1 SGHAT, CDR2 FQNNGV. The full variable domain, its missing parts supplied by reference TRBV11-2 and TRBJ2-5, is EAGVAQSPRYKIIEKRQSVAFWCNPISGHATLYWYQQILGQGPKLLIQFQNNGVVDDSQLPKDRFSAERLKGVDSTLKIQPAKLEDSAVYLCASSFGTGAPGTQYFGPGTRLLVL.

The V gene is TRBV27, the J gene TRBJ2-7; a possible D gene is TRBD2 (6 bases). Germline CDR1 reads MNHEY; CDR2 reads SMNVEV (reference sequence). Trimming removed 2 bases at V and 3 bases at J, with 11 bases between. The CDR3 is 14 amino acids. The DNA for the CDR3 is TGTGCCAGCAGTTTAGCGGGACTCCTCTACGAGCAGTACTTC. Translation: CASSLAGLLYEQYF.

The chain couples TRBV5-6 to TRBJ2-7, with TRBD2 as a possible D gene (5 bases). Germline V CDR1 and CDR2: SGHDT, YYEEEE. The CDR3 loop spans 14 amino acids. Trimming left V 3 bases short and J 5 bases short, with 15 bases between. DNA for the CDR3: TGTGCCAGCAGCTACGCCCTGAGAGGGAACGAGCAGTACTTC. It specifies CASSYALRGNEQYF.

Regarding this clone: Sequence at one end of the junction differs from germline and may be a read error. This specimen includes other DNA sequences encoding the same CDR3. The rearrangement links TRBV6-6 to TRBJ2-7; D call uncertain. CDR1 is MNHNY and CDR2 is SVGAGI in the germline V gene (reference sequence). The CDR3 runs to 11 residues. Written as DNA, the CDR3 is TGCGCCAGCAGCCCCGGGCTCGAGCAGTACTTC. This translates into CASSPGLEQYF.

This rearrangement joins TRBV28 to TRBJ1-3; the D is unclear. V lost 4 bases and J lost 0, with 7 bases in between. The V gene's germline CDR1 is MDHEN and CDR2 SYDVKM. This CDR3 has 14 residues. This chain's CDR3 is CASSSTNSGNTIYF. The CDR3 DNA is TGTGCCAGCAGTTCCACAAACTCTGGAAACACCATATATTTT.

The chain links TRBV30 to TRBJ2-2; D is unclear. CDR3 length: 11 amino acids. V lost 2 bases, J lost 8 bases, and 6 bases lay in between. Germline CDR1 is GTSNPN and CDR2 is SVGIG (reference sequence). The CDR3 DNA sequence: TGTGCCTGGAGTTTGGGGGGGGAGCTGTTTTTT. It yields the protein CAWSLGGELFF.

This clone was observed many times. The rearrangement links TRBV5-1 to TRBJ2-2; 7 bases agree with TRBD1. The germline V gene has CDR1 SGHRS and CDR2 YFSETQ. V shed 5 bases, J shed 5 bases, and the junction held 9 bases outside the gene matches. The CDR3 runs to 15 residues. The CDR3 DNA follows: TGCGCCAGCAGAAGGGACAGAGGTGGGACCGGGGAGCTGTTTTTT. Protein: CASRRDRGGTGELFF.

The V and J genes are TRBV10-3 and TRBJ2-3; 11 bases map to TRBD2. The CDR3 spans 15 residues. Germline-derived CDR1 and CDR2 are ENHRY and SYGVKD. V shed 7 bases and J 7 bases; nucleotides not matched to a gene: 10. CDR3 nucleotide sequence: TGTGCCATCACATCCGGGACTAGCGGCCCGCATACGCAGTATTTT. Protein product: CAITSGTSGPHTQYF.

The chain links TRBV7-6 to TRBJ1-5; D is uncertain. The germline gives CDR1 SGHVS, CDR2 FNYEAQ. With 4 bases removed from V and 4 bases from J, the gap between germline ends came to 17 bases. There are 16 residues in the CDR3. In DNA, the CDR3 is TGTGCCAGCAGCTCCGAGCTGGGGAACGGTAATCAGCCCCAGCATTTT. Its translation is CASSSELGNGNQPQHF.

The rearrangement joins TRBV28 to TRBJ1-1; the D gene is possibly TRBD1 (5 bases). The CDR3 contains 17 residues. CDR1 MDHEN and CDR2 SYDVKM come from the germline V gene. Trimming took off 3 bases at V and 1 base at J, with 18 bases between the two ends. The CDR3 coding sequence is TGTGCCAGCAGTTTTAGAGGGGCCCTTGGGGGGAACACTGAAGCTTTCTTT. Translated, it gives CASSFRGALGGNTEAFF.

The genes are TRBV20-1 and TRBJ1-2, with D hard to call. Trimming removed 6 bases from V and 3 bases from J, with 8 bases in between. The CDR3 is 11 amino acids. The germline V gene encodes CDR1 DFQATT and CDR2 SNEGSKA (reference sequence). The CDR3: CSAPWDYGYTF. The CDR3 DNA reads TGCAGTGCCCCATGGGACTATGGCTACACCTTC.

The V gene is TRBV28, the J gene TRBJ2-6; D is undetermined. Germline V lookup: CDR1 MDHEN, CDR2 SYDVKM. Trimming pared 5 bases from V and 4 bases from J, leaving 18 bases between. The CDR3 totals 17 residues. CDR3 protein: CASSPNRHISGANVLTF. As DNA, the CDR3 is TGTGCCAGCAGTCCCAACCGACACATTTCAGGGGCCAACGTCCTGACTTTC.

V is TRBV11-1 and J is TRBJ2-3; possible D gene TRBD1, 5 bases. CDR3 length: 13 amino acids. CDR1 SGHAT and CDR2 FQDESV come from the germline V gene (reference sequence). V was cut by 6 bases and J by 3 bases, with 10 bases left in between. The CDR3: CASRLTGTDTQYF. For the CDR3, the DNA is TGTGCCAGCAGATTAACAGGAACAGATACGCAGTATTTT.

On this clone: The same CDR3 arises from other DNA sequences in this sample as well. The chain carries TRBV11-3 and TRBJ2-1, with no clear D. The V and J ends lost 8 bases and 4 bases respectively, with 12 bases between them. CDR1 is SGHNT, CDR2 YENEEA, per germline. CDR3 length: 13 residues. CDR3 DNA: TGTGCCAGCTCCCTTGGGCTGTACAATGAGCAGTTCTTC. It is translated as CASSLGLYNEQFF.

By its share, this clone is medium-sized (0.01 to 0.1%). The CDR3 bases are TGTGCCAGCAGTGAATCCCGACCGGGTGAGCAGTTCTTC. This sequence encodes CASSESRPGEQFF. V and J are TRBV6-1 and TRBJ2-1; D gene ambiguous. Germline values: CDR1 MNHNS, CDR2 SASEGT. Trimming left V 2 bases short and J 9 bases short, with 11 bases between. The CDR3 is 13 amino acids.

This chain uses TRBV30 with TRBJ2-5; possible D gene TRBD1, 6 bases. Per germline, CDR1 GTSNPN and CDR2 SVGIG (reference sequence). The CDR3 length is 13 residues. The germline V and J ends were trimmed by 2 bases and 1 base, with 8 bases remaining between them. CDR3 in DNA: TGTGCCTGGAGTAGGGGGACCCAAGAGACCCAGTACTTC. Translated, it gives CAWSRGTQETQYF.

The gene calls are TRBV7-9 and TRBJ2-2, with a weak D call TRBD2 (6 bases). The CDR3 is made up of 17 amino acids. The germline V gene encodes CDR1 SEHNR and CDR2 FQNEAQ (reference sequence). V was clipped by 1 base and J by 4 bases, with 16 bases between them. The CDR3 coding sequence is TGTGCCAGCAGCTTAGGTCCACGGGGGTCGGGCACCGGGGAGCTGTTTTTT. Its translation is CASSLGPRGSGTGELFF.

V and J are TRBV28 and TRBJ1-1; D may be TRBD1 (5 bases). Trimming shortened V by 6 bases and J by 0 bases, and 11 bases separated the two germline ends. This CDR3 has 14 amino acids. Germline loops: CDR1 MDHEN, CDR2 SYDVKM. The CDR3 spells CASSPGGMNTEAFF. CDR3 bases: TGTGCCAGCAGCCCGGGGGGAATGAACACTGAAGCTTTCTTT.

The chain recombines TRBV2 with TRBJ1-2; D is undetermined. Germline CDR1 SNHLY, CDR2 FYNNEI. CDR3 size: 14 residues. The germline V and J ends were trimmed by 7 bases and 5 bases, with 17 bases remaining between them. Written as DNA, the CDR3 is TGTGCCAGCACGATCATGGCAGGACTGTATGGCTACACCTTC. Translated, it gives CASTIMAGLYGYTF.

The gene calls are TRBV5-1 and TRBJ1-4; 10 nucleotides match TRBD1. CDR1 is SGHRS, CDR2 YFSETQ, per germline. CDR3 length equals 16 residues. V gave up 7 bases and J gave up 3 bases; unmatched junction bases: 9. CDR3 loop: CASGPGTGEPNEKLFF. CDR3 DNA: TGCGCCAGCGGACCCGGGACAGGGGAGCCTAATGAAAAACTGTTTTTT.